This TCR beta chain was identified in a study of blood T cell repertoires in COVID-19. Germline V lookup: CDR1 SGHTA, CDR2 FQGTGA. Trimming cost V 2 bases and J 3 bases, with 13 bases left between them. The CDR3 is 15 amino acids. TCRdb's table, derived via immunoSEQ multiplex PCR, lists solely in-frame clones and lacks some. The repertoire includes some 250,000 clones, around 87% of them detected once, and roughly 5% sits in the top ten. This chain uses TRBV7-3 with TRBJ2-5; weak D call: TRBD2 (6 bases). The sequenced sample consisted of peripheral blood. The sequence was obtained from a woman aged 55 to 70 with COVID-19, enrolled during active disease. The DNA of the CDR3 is TGTGCCAGCAGCTTAGGCGTAGCGGAGAAAGAGACCCAGTACTTC. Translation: CASSLGVAEKETQYF.